These T cell receptor beta chains were read from a single sample in a study of T-cell memory formation after mild COVID-19. TCRdb re-called the 5' RACE reads through MiXCR, storing one row per CDR3 protein. The sample gives approximately 190,000 distinct CDR3 sequences, about 16% of which show up once; roughly 2.4% is in the top ten. The sequencing input was PBMCs or a T cell subset sorted from them (not recorded which). The source of these receptors is an adult woman who had mild COVID-19 (a few samples of this study predate the infection). Cell type and time point are not known. Each CDR3 is given with its conserved first and last residue. A D gene is named only where the DNA matches it firmly. Clone size is not always given. Where it is, it says once, few, many or a class for expanded clones.

. | TRBJ1-1 | TRBV18 | . | CASSRTEVTEAFF | TGTGCCAGCTCACGGACAGAGGTCACTGAAGCTTTCTTT
TRBD1 | TRBJ1-2 | TRBV7-8 | few | CASSPGQGNGYTF | TGTGCCAGCAGCCCGGGACAGGGGAATGGCTACACCTTC
. | TRBJ1-1 | TRBV12-3/TRBV12-4 | many | CASRQLSGSSNTEAFF | TGTGCCAGCAGGCAACTATCGGGTTCCTCAAACACTGAAGCTTTCTTT
. | TRBJ2-7 | TRBV4-1 | . | CASSPRDPNFYEQYF | TGCGCCAGCAGCCCCCGGGATCCAAACTTCTACGAGCAGTACTTC
TRBD2 | TRBJ2-1 | TRBV12-3/TRBV12-4 | many | CASSGLAGGITYNEQFF | TGTGCCAGCAGCGGACTAGCGGGGGGGATCACCTACAATGAGCAGTTCTTC
. | TRBJ2-5 | TRBV12-3/TRBV12-4 | few | CASSFPGQSIETQYF | TGTGCCAGCAGTTTCCCTGGACAGTCAATAGAGACCCAGTACTTC
. | TRBJ2-7 | TRBV5-1 | few | CASSLPQAFSYEQYF | TGCGCCAGCAGCCTCCCCCAGGCCTTCTCCTACGAGCAGTACTTC
. | TRBJ1-1 | TRBV6-6 | . | CASSYSVNTEAFF | TGTGCCAGCAGTTACTCGGTGAACACTGAAGCTTTCTTT
TRBD1 | TRBJ1-1 | TRBV14 | many | CASSQDPGQTEAFF | TGTGCCAGCAGCCAAGACCCGGGACAGACTGAAGCTTTCTTT
TRBD2 | TRBJ2-1 | TRBV6-2/TRBV6-3 | . | CASSARLAYEQFF | TGTGCCAGCAGTGCCCGACTAGCGTATGAGCAGTTCTTC
TRBD1 | TRBJ2-7 | TRBV4-1 | . | CASSRSVGQYYEQYF | TGCGCCAGCAGCCGCTCGGTGGGACAGTACTACGAGCAGTACTTC
TRBD2 | TRBJ2-7 | TRBV12-3/TRBV12-4 | few | CASSVGIGRAGEQYF | TGTGCCAGCAGCGTTGGAATCGGGAGGGCTGGCGAGCAGTACTTC
. | TRBJ1-6 | TRBV20-1 | few | CSARDPRVGTRAYNSPLHF | TGCAGTGCTAGAGATCCGCGGGTGGGCACCCGGGCCTATAATTCACCCCTCCACTTT
TRBD2 | TRBJ2-7 | TRBV7-8 | . | CASSSPTSGSYEQYF | TGTGCCAGCAGCTCCCCCACTAGCGGCAGCTACGAGCAGTACTTC
. | TRBJ2-7 | TRBV5-1 | . | CASSLGFGTAYEQYF | TGCGCCAGCAGCTTGGGATTTGGCACAGCCTACGAGCAGTACTTC
. | TRBJ2-3 | TRBV4-2 | few | CASSPVAISSTDTQYF | TGTGCCAGCAGCCCCGTGGCGATCTCTAGCACAGATACGCAGTATTTT
. | TRBJ1-1 | TRBV5-1 | few | CASKGVEALSEAFF | TGCGCCAGCAAGGGAGTGGAAGCCCTCTCTGAAGCTTTCTTT
TRBD2 | TRBJ2-1 | TRBV24-1 | . | CATSDSSTTSGSIYNEQFF | TGTGCCACCAGTGATTCGTCTACGACTAGCGGGAGTATCTACAATGAGCAGTTCTTC
TRBD1 | TRBJ2-5 | TRBV2 | . | CASRDRTGRRETQYF | TGTGCCAGCAGAGACCGGACAGGGAGAAGAGAGACCCAGTACTTC
. | TRBJ1-1 | TRBV2 | . | CASGLGVTEAFF | TGTGCCAGCGGTCTAGGGGTTACTGAAGCTTTCTTT
. | TRBJ1-6 | TRBV2 | once | CASSELQFGSQNSPLHF | TGTGCCAGCAGTGAATTACAATTTGGCAGCCAAAATTCACCCCTCCACTTT
TRBD1 | TRBJ1-2 | TRBV29-1 | . | CSDTGGSYGYTF | TGCAGCGACACAGGGGGCTCCTATGGCTACACCTTC
TRBD2 | TRBJ2-5 | TRBV12-3/TRBV12-4 | . | CASSPSLSGAQYF | TGTGCCAGCAGTCCCTCCCTTAGCGGGGCCCAGTACTTC
TRBD1 | TRBJ2-4 | TRBV7-2 | . | CASSRVGDRASKNIQYF | TGTGCCAGCAGCCGCGTCGGAGACAGGGCCTCCAAAAACATTCAGTACTTC
. | TRBJ1-2 | TRBV7-8 | . | CASSLDRYGYTF | TGTGCCAGCAGCCTGGACCGCTATGGCTACACCTTC
TRBD2 | TRBJ2-7 | TRBV12-3/TRBV12-4 | many | CASSAVWTSGLPDEQYF | TGTGCCAGCAGTGCCGTTTGGACTAGCGGACTGCCGGACGAGCAGTACTTC
. | TRBJ2-6 | TRBV7-3 | . | CASSLTSSGANVLTF | TGTGCCAGCAGCTTAACGAGCTCTGGGGCCAACGTCCTGACTTTC
. | TRBJ1-1 | TRBV5-1 | . | CASSLGGDEAFF | TGCGCCAGCAGCTTAGGTGGAGACGAAGCTTTCTTT
TRBD1 | TRBJ2-6 | TRBV7-2 | many | CASSSGGSGANVLTF | TGTGCCAGCAGCTCAGGGGGCTCTGGGGCCAACGTCCTGACTTTC
TRBD1 | TRBJ2-2 | TRBV18 | few | CASSSRDRGGTGELFF | TGTGCCAGCTCATCTCGGGACAGGGGAGGCACCGGGGAGCTGTTTTTT
. | TRBJ2-5 | TRBV5-1 | few | CASSLALGQGETQYF | TGCGCCAGCAGCTTGGCGCTGGGACAAGGGGAGACCCAGTACTTC
. | TRBJ1-2 | TRBV12-3/TRBV12-4 | few | CASSPQRGGGYTF | TGTGCCAGCAGCCCCCAGAGGGGCGGTGGCTACACCTTC
. | TRBJ1-2 | TRBV12-3/TRBV12-4 | . | CASSPQGGTYGYTF | TGTGCCAGCAGTCCCCAAGGGGGAACCTATGGCTACACCTTC
TRBD1 | TRBJ1-2 | TRBV7-2 | few | CASSGHRGRGDGYTF | TGTGCCAGCAGCGGGCACAGGGGGCGCGGGGATGGCTACACCTTC
TRBD1 | TRBJ2-3 | TRBV15 | . | CATSRDQGASTDTQYF | TGTGCCACCAGCAGAGATCAGGGGGCTAGCACAGATACGCAGTATTTT
TRBD1 | TRBJ1-5 | TRBV6-6 | once | CAITGGGQPQHF | TGTGCCATTACAGGGGGGGGTCAGCCCCAGCATTTT
. | TRBJ1-2 | TRBV5-1 | once | CASSGQGFGYTF | TGCGCCAGCAGCGGCCAGGGGTTTGGCTACACCTTC
. | TRBJ2-7 | TRBV7-9 | . | CASRGTGPSYEQYF | TGTGCCAGCAGGGGGACGGGACCCTCCTACGAGCAGTACTTC